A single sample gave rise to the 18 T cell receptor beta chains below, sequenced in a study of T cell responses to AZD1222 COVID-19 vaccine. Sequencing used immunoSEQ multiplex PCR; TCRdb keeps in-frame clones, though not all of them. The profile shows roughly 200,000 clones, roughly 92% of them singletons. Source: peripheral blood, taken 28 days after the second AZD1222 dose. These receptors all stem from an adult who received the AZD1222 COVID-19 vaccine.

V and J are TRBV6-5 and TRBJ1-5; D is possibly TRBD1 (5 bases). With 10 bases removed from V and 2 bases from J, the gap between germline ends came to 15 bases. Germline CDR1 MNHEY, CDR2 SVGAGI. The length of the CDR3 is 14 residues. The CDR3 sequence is CATWGVVGNQPQHF. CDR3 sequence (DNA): TGTGCCACCTGGGGGGTGGTGGGCAATCAGCCCCAGCATTTT.

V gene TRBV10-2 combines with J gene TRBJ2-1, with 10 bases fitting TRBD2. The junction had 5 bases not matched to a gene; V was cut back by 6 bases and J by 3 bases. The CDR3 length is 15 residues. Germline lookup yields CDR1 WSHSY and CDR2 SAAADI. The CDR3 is CASRKLAGVYNEQFF. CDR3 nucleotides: TGCGCCAGCAGGAAGCTAGCGGGAGTCTACAATGAGCAGTTCTTC.

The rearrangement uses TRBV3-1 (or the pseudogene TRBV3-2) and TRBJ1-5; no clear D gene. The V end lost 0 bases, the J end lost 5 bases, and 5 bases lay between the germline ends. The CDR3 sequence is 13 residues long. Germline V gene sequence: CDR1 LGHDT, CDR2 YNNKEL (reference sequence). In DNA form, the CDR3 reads TGTGCCAGCAGCCAAGATAGGGATCAGCCCCAGCATTTT. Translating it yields CASSQDRDQPQHF.

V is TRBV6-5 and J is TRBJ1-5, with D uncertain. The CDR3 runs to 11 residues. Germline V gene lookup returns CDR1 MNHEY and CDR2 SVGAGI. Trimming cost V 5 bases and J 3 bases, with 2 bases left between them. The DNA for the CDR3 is TGTGCCAGCAGTCTCAATCAGCCCCAGCATTTT. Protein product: CASSLNQPQHF.

The DNA of the CDR3 is TGCGCCAGCAGCTTTCAAACAAGTAACACTGAAGCTTTCTTT. It codes for CASSFQTSNTEAFF. This chain uses TRBV5-1 with TRBJ1-1, with no clear D. The CDR3 is 14 amino acids. V lost 2 bases and J lost 2, with 10 bases in between. Germline V gene lookup returns CDR1 SGHRS and CDR2 YFSETQ.

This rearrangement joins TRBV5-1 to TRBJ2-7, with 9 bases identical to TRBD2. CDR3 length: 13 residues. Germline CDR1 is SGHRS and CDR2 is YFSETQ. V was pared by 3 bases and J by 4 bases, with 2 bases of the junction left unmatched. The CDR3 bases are TGCGCCAGCAGCTCCGGACTAGCGTACGAGCAGTACTTC. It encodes CASSSGLAYEQYF.

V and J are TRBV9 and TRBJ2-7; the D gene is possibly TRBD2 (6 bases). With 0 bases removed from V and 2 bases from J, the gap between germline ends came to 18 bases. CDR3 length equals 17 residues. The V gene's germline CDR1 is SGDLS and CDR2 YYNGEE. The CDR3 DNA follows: TGTGCCAGCAGCGTAGGGCAATCGGGGGAAGGAACCTACGAGCAGTACTTC. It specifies CASSVGQSGEGTYEQYF. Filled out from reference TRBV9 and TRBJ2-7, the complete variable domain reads DSGVTQTPKHLITATGQRVTLRCSPRSGDLSVYWYQQSLDQGLQFLIQYYNGEERAKGNILERFSAQQFPDLHSELNLSSLELGDSALYFCASSVGQSGEGTYEQYFGPGTRLTVT.

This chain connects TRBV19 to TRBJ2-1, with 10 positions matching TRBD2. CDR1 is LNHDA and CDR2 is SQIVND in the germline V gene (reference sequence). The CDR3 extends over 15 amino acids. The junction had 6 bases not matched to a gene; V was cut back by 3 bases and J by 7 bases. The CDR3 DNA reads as TGTGCCAGTAGTATCGGGGCTAGCGGGAGAAATGAGCAGTTCTTC. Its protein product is CASSIGASGRNEQFF. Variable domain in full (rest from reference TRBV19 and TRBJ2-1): DGGITQSPKYLFRKEGQNVTLSCEQNLNHDAMYWYRQDPGQGLRLIYYSQIVNDFQKGDIAEGYSVSREKKESFPLTVTSAQKNPTAFYLCASSIGASGRNEQFFGPGTRLTVL.

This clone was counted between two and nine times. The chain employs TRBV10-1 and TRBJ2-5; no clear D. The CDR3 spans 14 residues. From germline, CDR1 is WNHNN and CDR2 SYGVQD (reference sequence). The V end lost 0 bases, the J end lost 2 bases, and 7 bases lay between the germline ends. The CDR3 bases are TGCGCCAGCAGTGAGTCAAGATTACAAGAGACCCAGTACTTC. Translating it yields CASSESRLQETQYF.

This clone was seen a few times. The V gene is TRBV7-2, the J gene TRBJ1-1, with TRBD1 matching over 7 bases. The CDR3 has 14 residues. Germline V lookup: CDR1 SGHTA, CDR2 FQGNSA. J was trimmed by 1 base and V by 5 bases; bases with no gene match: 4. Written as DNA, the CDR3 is TGTGCCAGCAGCGGGCGGACAGGGAACACTGAAGCTTTCTTT. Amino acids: CASSGRTGNTEAFF.

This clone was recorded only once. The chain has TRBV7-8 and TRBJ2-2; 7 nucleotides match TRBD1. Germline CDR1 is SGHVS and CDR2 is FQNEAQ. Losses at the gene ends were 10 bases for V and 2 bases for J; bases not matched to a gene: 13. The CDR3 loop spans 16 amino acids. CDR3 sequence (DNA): TGTGCCATCCTACCCTGGGGGACAGAAAACACCGGGGAGCTGTTTTTT. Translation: CAILPWGTENTGELFF.

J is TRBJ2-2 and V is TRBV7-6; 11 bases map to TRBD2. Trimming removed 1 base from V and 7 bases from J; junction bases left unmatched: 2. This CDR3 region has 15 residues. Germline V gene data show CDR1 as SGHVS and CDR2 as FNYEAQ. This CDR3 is CASSLDGTSGGELFF. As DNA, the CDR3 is TGTGCCAGCAGCTTAGACGGGACTAGCGGCGGGGAGCTGTTTTTT.

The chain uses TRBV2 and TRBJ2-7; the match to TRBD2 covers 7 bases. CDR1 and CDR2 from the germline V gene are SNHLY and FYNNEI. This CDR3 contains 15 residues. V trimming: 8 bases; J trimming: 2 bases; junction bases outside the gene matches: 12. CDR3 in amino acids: CASSKEASGTYEQYF. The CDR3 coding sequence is TGTGCCAGCTCAAAGGAAGCTAGCGGAACCTACGAGCAGTACTTC.

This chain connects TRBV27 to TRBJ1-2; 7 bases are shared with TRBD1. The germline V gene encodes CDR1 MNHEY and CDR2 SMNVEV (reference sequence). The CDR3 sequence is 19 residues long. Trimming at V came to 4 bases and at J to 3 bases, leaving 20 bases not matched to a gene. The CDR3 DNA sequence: TGTGCCAGCAGTTCCGTTGATGGGGACAGTCTTCGTTCTTACTATGGCTACACCTTC. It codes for CASSSVDGDSLRSYYGYTF.

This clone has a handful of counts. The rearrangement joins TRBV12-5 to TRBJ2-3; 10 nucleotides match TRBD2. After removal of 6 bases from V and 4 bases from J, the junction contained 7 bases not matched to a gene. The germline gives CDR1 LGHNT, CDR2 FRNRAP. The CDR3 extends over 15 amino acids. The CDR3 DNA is TGTGCTAGTGGGGCCGGGACTAGCGTCTCAGATACGCAGTATTTT. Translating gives CASGAGTSVSDTQYF.

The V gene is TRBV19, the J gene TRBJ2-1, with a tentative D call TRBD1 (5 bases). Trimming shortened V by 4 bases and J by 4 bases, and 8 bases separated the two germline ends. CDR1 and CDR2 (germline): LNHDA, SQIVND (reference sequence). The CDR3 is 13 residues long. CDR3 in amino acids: CASSTQGYNEQFF. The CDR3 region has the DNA TGTGCCAGTAGTACCCAGGGTTACAATGAGCAGTTCTTC.

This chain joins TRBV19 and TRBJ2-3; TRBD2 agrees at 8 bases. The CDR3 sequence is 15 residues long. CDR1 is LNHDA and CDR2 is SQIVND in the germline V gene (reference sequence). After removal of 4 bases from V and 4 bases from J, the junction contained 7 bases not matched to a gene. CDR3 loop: CASSRGSAGADTQYF. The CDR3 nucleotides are TGTGCCAGTAGTAGGGGTTCAGCGGGGGCAGATACGCAGTATTTT.

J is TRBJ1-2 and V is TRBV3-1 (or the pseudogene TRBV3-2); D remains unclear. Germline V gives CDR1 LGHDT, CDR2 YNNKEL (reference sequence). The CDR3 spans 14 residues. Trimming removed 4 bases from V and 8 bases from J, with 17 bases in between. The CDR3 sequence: CASSPGLATGGYTF. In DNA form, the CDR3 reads TGTGCCAGCAGCCCCGGACTGGCTACCGGCGGCTACACCTTC.